This TCR beta chain came from a study of T cell responses to AZD1222 COVID-19 vaccine. General study results and limits: Baseline seropositivity characterized only six AZD1222 recipients.

Only in-frame clones appear in the TCRdb table, and some are missing; sequencing was by immunoSEQ multiplex PCR. The sample includes 130,000 to 150,000 clones, approximately 78% of them seen just once. Comments on this clone: Its antigen remains unknown.

This clonotype was obtained from an adult in good health. This sample comprised peripheral blood, obtained on day 0 of MenACWY control vaccination.

CDR3 amino acids: CVRSASPRQRKKFF. As DNA, the CDR3 is TGTGTCAGAAGCGCCTCGCCTCGACAGCGAAAAAAGTTCTTC. The V gene is TRBV7-5, the J gene TRBJ2-1; TRBD1, the table's D call, was not compared with the DNA. TRBV7-5 is recorded as a pseudogene. The CDR3 length is 14 residues.